These 25 T cell receptor beta chains were all obtained from the same sample, sequenced in a study of beta chain features in type 1 diabetes. Expressed TCRB transcripts were sequenced because the entire RNA isolate underwent reverse transcription. The repertoire was sequenced with immunoSEQ multiplex PCR; TCRdb's copy has only in-frame clones and lacks some. This repertoire shows about 210,000 clones, under 13% found once; its top ten account for roughly 1.3%. Sequenced input: central memory CD4+ T cells from blood. Source of these receptors: a man aged 18 to 29 in good health.

This clone was recorded a few times. This chain links TRBV6-5 with TRBJ2-3; 8 positions match TRBD1. The CDR3 totals 14 residues. CDR1 is MNHEY, CDR2 SVGAGI, per germline. Trimming at V came to 8 bases and at J to 2 bases, leaving 6 bases not matched to a gene. The CDR3 spells CASRQGIYTDTQYF. CDR3 coding DNA: TGTGCCAGCCGACAGGGGATTTACACAGATACGCAGTATTTT.

The chain couples TRBV4-3 to TRBJ2-1; the D is unclear. The CDR3 length is 12 residues. Germline-derived CDR1 and CDR2 are LGHNA and YSLEER. The V end was cut by 2 bases, the J end by 11 bases, with 10 bases between. Here the CDR3 DNA reads TGCGCCAGCAGCCAAACAGAGACCCAGCAGTTCTTC. Translated: CASSQTETQQFF.

In its sample, this clone was seen a few times. The chain carries TRBV18 and TRBJ2-7, with 7 bases lining up with TRBD2. With V trimmed by 5 bases and J by 0 bases, 1 base remained unmatched. Germline V lookup: CDR1 KGHSH, CDR2 LQKENI. This CDR3 is 13 amino acids long. The CDR3: CASSAGASYEQYF. The CDR3 coding sequence is TGTGCCAGCTCAGCGGGAGCCTCCTACGAGCAGTACTTC.

This chain connects TRBV2 to TRBJ1-4; 8 bases are a match to TRBD1. Germline trimming cut 8 bases from V and 8 bases from J; bases unmatched to any gene: 13. This CDR3 has 15 amino acids. The germline V gene has CDR1 SNHLY and CDR2 FYNNEI. The CDR3 reads CASQRQGTWEEKLFF. The CDR3 DNA is TGTGCCAGCCAGAGACAGGGGACTTGGGAGGAAAAACTGTTTTTT.

This chain uses TRBV15 with TRBJ2-1, with D uncertain. The CDR3 is 16 residues long. Trimming removed 2 bases from V and 7 bases from J, with 18 bases in between. The germline V gene encodes CDR1 LNHNV and CDR2 YYDKDF (reference sequence). The CDR3 sequence: CATSRRSISLGNEQFF. The CDR3 nucleotides read TGTGCCACCAGCAGACGTTCAATTAGTTTGGGGAATGAGCAGTTCTTC. The variable domain in full, with the rest retrieved from reference TRBV15 and TRBJ2-1, is DAMVIQNPRYQVTQFGKPVTLSCSQTLNHNVMYWYQQKSSQAPKLLFHYYDKDFNNEADTPDNFQSRRPNTSFCFLDIRSPGLGDTAMYLCATSRRSISLGNEQFFGPGTRLTVL.

The chain has TRBV5-1 and TRBJ1-1, with a tentative D call TRBD1 (6 bases). Trimming pared 0 bases from V and 5 bases from J, leaving 11 bases between. Germline lookup yields CDR1 SGHRS and CDR2 YFSETQ. The CDR3 consists of 14 residues. As DNA, the CDR3 is TGCGCCAGCAGCTTGGCCACAGGGAGGACTGAAGCTTTCTTT. Residues: CASSLATGRTEAFF.

This clone was observed a handful of times. This chain joins TRBV19 and TRBJ2-1; TRBD2 matches 8 bases. The CDR3 is made up of 11 amino acids. J was trimmed by 7 bases and V by 10 bases; bases with no gene match: 3. Germline CDR1 is LNHDA and CDR2 is SQIVND (reference sequence). CDR3 in amino acids: CATRLANEQFF. The CDR3 DNA is TGTGCCACCCGACTAGCGAATGAGCAGTTCTTC.

The chain links TRBV20-1 to TRBJ2-5; D is unresolved. Germline-derived CDR1 and CDR2 are DFQATT and SNEGSKA (reference sequence). CDR3 size: 11 residues. Trimming left V 0 bases short and J 5 bases short, with 4 bases between. The CDR3 DNA follows: TGCAGTGCTAGAGATTACGAGACCCAGTACTTC. Protein product: CSARDYETQYF.

This clone was seen more than once but under ten times. This chain joins TRBV27 and TRBJ2-2; D remains unclear. Germline CDR1 reads MNHEY; CDR2 reads SMNVEV (reference sequence). The V end was cut by 0 bases, the J end by 7 bases, with 6 bases between. The CDR3 contains 13 residues. The CDR3 DNA follows: TGTGCCAGCAGTTTATCGAGGAGCGGGGAGCTGTTTTTT. This gives the protein CASSLSRSGELFF.

This clone was detected only a few times. The chain couples TRBV28 to TRBJ2-1; D call uncertain. The CDR3 is made up of 13 amino acids. The germline V gene encodes CDR1 MDHEN and CDR2 SYDVKM. With 5 bases removed from V and 6 bases from J, the gap between germline ends came to 11 bases. Here the CDR3 reads CASSTRTPNEQFF. CDR3 nucleotides: TGTGCCAGCAGTACGCGGACCCCCAATGAGCAGTTCTTC.

This rearrangement joins TRBV30 to TRBJ1-5; the D gene is possibly TRBD1 (6 bases). V was cut by 4 bases and J by 7 bases, with 14 bases left in between. The CDR3 covers 13 residues. CDR1 is GTSNPN and CDR2 is SVGIG in the germline V gene (reference sequence). In nucleotides, the CDR3 is TGTGCCTGGAACGAACAGGGAGGCCAGCCCCAGCATTTT. It codes for CAWNEQGGQPQHF.

The table lists this clone with a few counts. V gene TRBV19 combines with J gene TRBJ1-1; D gene ambiguous. V lost 7 bases to trimming and J lost 3 bases, with 6 bases between them. Looked up from germline, CDR1 is LNHDA and CDR2 is SQIVND (reference sequence). This CDR3 is 11 amino acids long. The CDR3: CASKEDTEAFF. In DNA, the CDR3 is TGTGCCAGTAAGGAGGACACTGAAGCTTTCTTT.

The chain carries TRBV28 and TRBJ2-5; no clear D gene. The CDR3 loop spans 14 amino acids. Germline V gives CDR1 MDHEN, CDR2 SYDVKM. Trimming pared 3 bases from V and 0 bases from J, leaving 8 bases between. The CDR3 is CASSFGTNQETQYF. CDR3 sequence (DNA): TGTGCCAGCAGTTTCGGTACAAACCAAGAGACCCAGTACTTC.

The chain has TRBV5-1 and TRBJ2-7, with D possibly being TRBD1 (5 bases). The CDR3 totals 14 residues. Trimming cost V 0 bases and J 2 bases, with 9 bases left between them. CDR1 and CDR2 from the germline V gene are SGHRS and YFSETQ. In DNA form, the CDR3 reads TGCGCCAGCAGCTTGGATTGGGGCCCCTACGAGCAGTACTTC. This codes for CASSLDWGPYEQYF.

This sequence joins TRBV5-1 and TRBJ2-5; TRBD1 agrees at 9 bases. Unmatched junction bases numbered 7, after V lost 4 bases and J lost 6 bases. CDR3 length equals 14 residues. The V gene's germline CDR1 is SGHRS and CDR2 YFSETQ. The chain's CDR3 is CASSQGQGSKTQYF. CDR3 nucleotides: TGCGCCAGCAGCCAAGGACAGGGGTCAAAGACCCAGTACTTC.

On this clone itself: With a much larger clone just one base away, this may be a read error. The V and J genes are TRBV28 and TRBJ2-7; D might be TRBD2 (5 bases). The length of the CDR3 is 16 residues. Germline V CDR1 and CDR2: MDHEN, SYDVKM. Trimming removed 3 bases from V and 0 bases from J, with 15 bases in between. The CDR3 DNA sequence: TGTGCCAGCAGTTTCATCTTAAGCGGCAACTCCTACGAGCAGTACTTC. It encodes CASSFILSGNSYEQYF.

This clone was counted a few times. This chain connects TRBV5-6 to TRBJ2-1; D unclear. The germline V gene has CDR1 SGHDT and CDR2 YYEEEE. The germline V and J ends were trimmed by 2 bases and 9 bases, with 9 bases remaining between them. The CDR3 is made up of 12 amino acids. The CDR3, as DNA: TGTGCCAGCAGCTTTACTTATGGTGAGCAGTTCTTC. Protein: CASSFTYGEQFF. Full variable domain (remainder filled in from reference TRBV5-6 and TRBJ2-1): DAGVTQSPTHLIKTRGQQVTLRCSPKSGHDTVSWYQQALGQGPQFIFQYYEEEERQRGNFPDRFSGHQFPNYSSELNVNALLLGDSALYLCASSFTYGEQFFGPGTRLTVL.

The genes are TRBV7-7 and TRBJ2-5; 10 bases are shared with TRBD1. Trimming cost V 4 bases and J 7 bases; bases outside gene matches: 6. The CDR3 contains 14 residues. Germline assignment: CDR1 SSHAT and CDR2 FNYEAQ (reference sequence). For the CDR3, the DNA is TGTGCCAGCAGCTCCGGGACAGGGGAGGGGACCCAGTACTTC. Encoded protein: CASSSGTGEGTQYF.

J is TRBJ2-7 and V is TRBV19, with D hard to call. This CDR3 comprises 12 residues. The V and J ends lost 5 bases and 5 bases respectively, with 10 bases between them. CDR1 and CDR2 (germline): LNHDA, SQIVND (reference sequence). For the CDR3, the DNA is TGTGCCAGTAGTTCGAGCACCAACGAGCAGTACTTC. Protein sequence: CASSSSTNEQYF.

This clone has more than one count but fewer than ten. The rearrangement links TRBV30 to TRBJ2-5, with 7 positions matching TRBD2. With the DNA end fitting TRBJ2-7 better, the J assignment may be wrong. The CDR3 runs to 14 residues. Germline CDR1 GTSNPN, CDR2 SVGIG (reference sequence). This chain's CDR3 is CAWSPGTTLREQYF. The CDR3 nucleotides are TGTGCCTGGAGTCCCGGGACTACGCTTCGCGAGCAGTACTTC.

The sample holds a few counts of this clone. The chain recombines TRBV5-6 with TRBJ1-2; 7 positions match TRBD1. The junction had 8 bases not matched to a gene; V was cut back by 4 bases and J by 2 bases. The CDR3 runs 15 residues. Germline V gene sequence: CDR1 SGHDT, CDR2 YYEEEE. CDR3 bases: TGTGCCAGCAGCCAGGACCTGGGACAGAACTATGGCTACACCTTC. Translating it yields CASSQDLGQNYGYTF.

The gene calls are TRBV30 and TRBJ2-5, with D tentatively TRBD1 or TRBD2 (5 bases each). V dropped 4 bases and J dropped 5 bases, with 11 bases sitting between them. Germline assignment: CDR1 GTSNPN and CDR2 SVGIG (reference sequence). The CDR3 has 12 residues. The CDR3 nucleotides read TGTGCCTGGAAATCAGAGGGGGAGACCCAGTACTTC. It yields the protein CAWKSEGETQYF.

This clone was seen more than once but under ten times. This rearrangement joins TRBV5-4 to TRBJ2-3; D is perhaps TRBD1 (5 bases). CDR3 size: 17 residues. Germline V gene data show CDR1 as SGHNT and CDR2 as YYREEE (reference sequence). Deletions cut 5 bases from V and 4 bases from J, with 23 bases between. CDR3 amino acids: CASRTATSGLGPDTQYF. The CDR3 nucleotides are TGTGCCAGCAGAACCGCAACTTCGGGCTTGGGGCCAGATACGCAGTATTTT.

This clone came up a few times. V usage is TRBV7-2 and J usage is TRBJ2-1; 12 nucleotides line up with TRBD1. The CDR3 loop spans 18 amino acids. Germline V gene lookup returns CDR1 SGHTA and CDR2 FQGNSA. Germline trimming cut 5 bases from V and 8 bases from J; bases unmatched to any gene: 16. Here the CDR3 reads CASSLHPAGTGGGDEQFF. The CDR3 nucleotides read TGTGCCAGCAGCCTACACCCCGCCGGGACAGGGGGCGGGGATGAGCAGTTCTTC.

The J gene is TRBJ2-6, the V gene TRBV5-1; D not certain. Trimming shortened V by 4 bases and J by 2 bases, and 7 bases separated the two germline ends. In germline, CDR1 is SGHRS, CDR2 YFSETQ. The CDR3 sequence is 14 residues long. CDR3 residues: CASSINPGANVLTF. The CDR3 bases are TGCGCCAGCAGCATCAATCCTGGGGCCAACGTCCTGACTTTC.